This paragraph reports one T cell receptor beta chain. Germline lookup yields CDR1 SGHRS and CDR2 YFSETQ. The CDR3 spans 14 residues. Deletions cut 0 bases from V and 6 bases from J, with 10 bases between. This sample is part of a study of T cell changes during pregnancy in multiple sclerosis. Assay: immunoSEQ multiplex PCR; the TCRdb copy retains only in-frame clones and omits some. The sample lists tens of thousands of clones, 88% occurring once. The sequencing here drew on CD4+ T cells from peripheral blood mononuclear cells, taken in the second trimester of pregnancy. This receptor was identified in a female donor with multiple sclerosis, enrolled in a pregnancy study. This chain uses TRBV5-1 with TRBJ2-1, with a weak D call TRBD1 (5 bases). The CDR3 spells CASSLGVRGNEQFF. CDR3 in DNA: TGCGCCAGCAGCTTGGGAGTTAGGGGCAATGAGCAGTTCTTC.